This TCR beta chain is from a study of blood T cell repertoires in COVID-19. Across the whole study: Spain, Italy and the United States supplied samples that represented acute and convalescent COVID-19. T cells, B-cell-depleted T cells, or PBMCs provided the cDNA or gDNA that served as material.

This clone was seen only once. Per the study methods: Researchers report that nucleated cell counts were estimated from reference gene primer amplification. TCRdb's copy holds only in-frame clones and misses some; the assay was immunoSEQ multiplex PCR. That table furnishes V, J and clone size, whereas the DNA furnished D and trimming. The table lists tens of thousands of clones, less than 95% of them singletons. This CDR3 has 19 residues. Sequences were obtained from peripheral blood. The rearrangement joins TRBV21-1 to TRBJ2-3; the DNA was not used to check the table's D call, TRBD2. TRBV21-1 is deemed a pseudogene. The clonotype originates from a human donor with active COVID-19. The donor label of this sample is uncertain. In DNA, the CDR3 is TGTGCCAGCAGCAAAAAAGAGGCCAACTCGCGGGGGGACACAGATACGCAGTATTTT. Amino acid sequence: CASSKKEANSRGDTDTQYF.